The clone carrying this T cell receptor (beta chain) was recorded a few times. Sequenced by immunoSEQ multiplex PCR; TCRdb stores in-frame clones only, minus some. This table has 2 million to 2.5 million clones, 80% to 95% appearing once. Germline V gives CDR1 MDHEN, CDR2 SYDVKM. The CDR3 totals 8 residues. V was trimmed by 7 bases and J by 6 bases, leaving 0 bases between them. The entry originates in a study of shared clonotypes between healthy human individuals. This sequence originates from a man aged 18-30 years in good health. Some clones in this sample may be carry-over from other donors' samples. The chain carries TRBV28 and TRBJ1-1; no clear D. Sequences were obtained from naive CD4+ T cells from PBMCs. Subset reported: CD45RA+ positively selected. CDR3 sequence: CASTEAFF. The CDR3 DNA reads as TGTGCCAGCACTGAAGCTTTCTTT. The full variable domain, completed using reference TRBV28 and TRBJ1-1, is DVKVTQSSRYLVKRTGEKVFLECVQDMDHENMFWYRQDPGLGLRLIYFSYDVKMKEKGDIPEGYSVSREKKERFSLILESASTNQTSMYLCASTEAFFGQGTRLTVV.